The 24 T cell receptor beta chains in this list originate from one sample, sequenced in a study of blood T cell repertoires in COVID-19. TCRdb's copy holds only in-frame clones and misses some; the assay was immunoSEQ multiplex PCR. The repertoire holds tens of thousands of clones, with 83% as singletons. The sequencing input was peripheral blood. Source of these receptors: an elderly man with acute or convalescent COVID-19.

The rearrangement links TRBV6-2 or TRBV6-3 to TRBJ1-5; 9 positions agree with TRBD1. Germline values: CDR1 MNHEY, CDR2 SVGEGT. CDR3 length equals 15 residues. V was clipped by 9 bases and J by 5 bases; unmatched bases: 11. The CDR3, as DNA: TGTGCCAGTAGTCCCTGGAGGGACAGGGATCAGCCCCAGCATTTT. It encodes CASSPWRDRDQPQHF.

V gene TRBV7-2 combines with J gene TRBJ1-2; D uncertain. The CDR3 covers 11 residues. Germline loops: CDR1 SGHTA, CDR2 FQGNSA. V was pared by 4 bases and J by 5 bases, with 5 bases between. CDR3 protein: CASSSGYGYTF. The CDR3 coding sequence is TGTGCCAGCAGCTCCGGTTATGGCTACACCTTC.

This clone is a singleton in its sample. V is TRBV3-1 (or the pseudogene TRBV3-2) and J is TRBJ2-1; D might be TRBD1 (6 bases). CDR1 and CDR2 (germline): LGHDT, YNNKEL (reference sequence). The CDR3 is made up of 15 amino acids. Trimming stripped 5 bases from V and 7 bases from J, with 18 bases between. CDR3 in amino acids: CASSSETRGKNEQFF. CDR3 sequence (DNA): TGTGCCAGCAGCTCTGAAACGAGGGGGAAGAATGAGCAGTTCTTC.

V is TRBV6-6 and J is TRBJ2-3, with 9 bases identical to TRBD2. The CDR3 has 14 amino acids. V dropped 5 bases and J dropped 4; count of bases not matched to a gene: 4. Looked up from germline, CDR1 is MNHNY and CDR2 is SVGAGI (reference sequence). DNA of the CDR3: TGTGCCAGCAGTCATAGCGGGAGCCCAGATACGCAGTATTTT. Its protein product is CASSHSGSPDTQYF.

The rearrangement joins TRBV4-1 to TRBJ2-1; D is uncertain. CDR1 MGHRA and CDR2 YSYEKL come from the germline V gene. The CDR3 runs 16 residues. The ends were cut back, 0 bases at V and 1 base at J, with 10 bases in the middle. DNA for the CDR3: TGCGCCAGCAGCCAAGATAGAACCGAATCCTACAATGAGCAGTTCTTC. This encodes CASSQDRTESYNEQFF.

The genes are TRBV27 and TRBJ2-7; D is undetermined. The CDR3 consists of 14 residues. The germline gives CDR1 MNHEY, CDR2 SMNVEV (reference sequence). Trimming left V 0 bases short and J 7 bases short, with 13 bases between. CDR3 sequence reads: CASSLSTRSLEQYF. The CDR3 DNA reads as TGTGCCAGCAGTTTATCGACCAGGTCTTTGGAGCAGTACTTC.

The chain combines TRBV24-1 with TRBJ2-3, with a tentative D call TRBD1 (5 bases). Germline V gene data show CDR1 as KGHDR and CDR2 as SFDVKD. With 4 bases removed from V and 1 base from J, the gap between germline ends came to 14 bases. The CDR3 covers 16 residues. The CDR3: CATSEPKGQGTDTQYF. In DNA form, the CDR3 reads TGTGCCACCAGTGAACCCAAGGGGCAGGGCACAGATACGCAGTATTTT.

This clone was observed once. The gene calls are TRBV4-3 and TRBJ2-3; tentatively, D is TRBD1 (6 bases). This CDR3 is built from 13 residues. Germline V lookup: CDR1 LGHNA, CDR2 YSLEER. V lost 1 base, J lost 6 bases, and 8 bases lay in between. The CDR3 reads CASSQAGADTQYF. CDR3 sequence (DNA): TGCGCCAGCAGCCAAGCAGGGGCGGATACGCAGTATTTT.

This chain connects TRBV7-9 to TRBJ2-5; maybe TRBD1 (6 bases). V dropped 1 base and J dropped 5 bases, with 17 bases sitting between them. This CDR3 comprises 16 residues. Germline V lookup: CDR1 SEHNR, CDR2 FQNEAQ (reference sequence). The CDR3 DNA follows: TGTGCCAGCAGCTTAGACAGGGCGAGCATGAGGGAGACCCAGTACTTC. Residues: CASSLDRASMRETQYF.

This chain joins TRBV7-2 and TRBJ1-2; D is uncertain. V gave up 5 bases and J gave up 4 bases, with 20 bases separating them. The CDR3 totals 16 residues. CDR1 and CDR2 (germline): SGHTA, FQGNSA. CDR3 amino acids: CASSLQRTRGGYGYTF. The CDR3 DNA follows: TGTGCCAGCAGCCTACAGAGGACCCGAGGAGGCTATGGCTACACCTTC.

DNA of the CDR3: TGTGCCAGCTCACCAGCAGGGGCTGTTGGAAACACCATATATTTT. Encoded protein: CASSPAGAVGNTIYF. The chain couples TRBV18 to TRBJ1-3; D perhaps matches TRBD1 (6 bases). From germline, CDR1 is KGHSH and CDR2 LQKENI. The CDR3 has 15 residues. The ends were cut back, 2 bases at V and 3 bases at J, with 11 bases in the middle.

The genes are TRBV18 and TRBJ1-1; D gene ambiguous. The V and J ends lost 3 bases and 6 bases respectively, with 14 bases between them. Germline CDR1 and CDR2: KGHSH and LQKENI. The CDR3 loop spans 14 amino acids. Here the CDR3 reads CASSPRSDFAEAFF. The CDR3 DNA reads as TGTGCCAGCTCACCCAGGTCGGATTTTGCTGAAGCTTTCTTT.

This chain links TRBV5-4 with TRBJ2-1; 7 bases fit TRBD1. CDR3 size: 12 residues. Trimming removed 3 bases from V and 12 bases from J; junction bases left unmatched: 6. Germline CDR1 reads SGHNT; CDR2 reads YYREEE (reference sequence). The CDR3 region is CASSSPQGRQFF. DNA of the CDR3: TGTGCCAGCAGCTCCCCACAGGGGCGGCAGTTCTTC.

The chain is built from TRBV19 and TRBJ2-6, with D hard to call. The V end was cut by 4 bases, the J end by 2 bases, with 9 bases between. In germline, CDR1 is LNHDA, CDR2 SQIVND (reference sequence). The CDR3 is made up of 15 amino acids. The CDR3 nucleotides read TGTGCCAGTAGTACTGCGGCCCCTGGGGCCAACGTCCTGACTTTC. Translation gives CASSTAAPGANVLTF.

The V and J genes are TRBV7-9 and TRBJ2-3, with D unresolved. V was clipped by 3 bases and J by 2 bases, with 9 bases between them. This CDR3 comprises 14 residues. From germline, CDR1 is SEHNR and CDR2 FQNEAQ (reference sequence). CDR3 DNA: TGTGCCAGCAGCTTTGACACGTACACAGATACGCAGTATTTT. Amino acids: CASSFDTYTDTQYF.

In the case of this clone: Mismatch with germline at one junction end may stem from a read error. This chain joins TRBV27 and TRBJ1-4; the D gene is possibly TRBD1 (6 bases). Germline CDR1 is MNHEY and CDR2 is SMNVEV (reference sequence). The CDR3 sequence is 14 residues long. The DNA for the CDR3 is TGTGCCAGCAGTTCTGGGACAACTAGTGAAAAACTGTTTTTT. Amino acid sequence: CASSSGTTSEKLFF. Filled out from reference TRBV27 and TRBJ1-4, the complete variable domain reads EAQVTQNPRYLITVTGKKLTVTCSQNMNHEYMSWYRQDPGLGLRQIYYSMNVEVTDKGDVPEGYKVSRKEKRNFPLILESPSPNQTSLYFCASSSGTTSEKLFFGSGTQLSVL.

This chain uses TRBV19 with TRBJ2-2, with 10 bases lining up with TRBD1. With 5 bases clipped from V and 5 bases from J, the junction kept 5 bases outside the gene matches. The CDR3 loop spans 15 amino acids. Germline V gene lookup returns CDR1 LNHDA and CDR2 SQIVND (reference sequence). The CDR3 coding sequence is TGTGCCAGTAGTTACCGGGACAGGGGTACCGGGGAGCTGTTTTTT. Translation gives CASSYRDRGTGELFF.

The chain links TRBV27 to TRBJ1-1; possibly TRBD1 for D (5 bases). The CDR3 contains 15 residues. V lost 1 base, J lost 10 bases, and 19 bases lay in between. Germline values: CDR1 MNHEY, CDR2 SMNVEV (reference sequence). The CDR3 nucleotides are TGTGCCAGCAGTTTATTGGGGAGGGCCATCCAGGGAGCTTTCTTT. Protein sequence: CASSLLGRAIQGAFF.

The chain uses TRBV6-2 or TRBV6-3 and TRBJ2-2; D perhaps matches TRBD2 (7 bases). The CDR3 covers 18 residues. CDR1 is MNHEY and CDR2 is SVGEGT in the germline V gene. V was clipped by 5 bases and J by 7 bases, with 26 bases between them. Written as DNA, the CDR3 is TGTGCCAGCAGTCCGCCGGGTGGGGGGGCAGAAAGGAGCGGGGAGCTGTTTTTT. Translated, it gives CASSPPGGGAERSGELFF.

This clone was seen only once. A clone one base away is much larger, so this may be a read error. The J gene is TRBJ2-7, the V gene TRBV3-1 (or the pseudogene TRBV3-2), with 9 positions matching TRBD1. CDR1 and CDR2 (germline): LGHDT, YNNKEL (reference sequence). J lost 4 bases, V lost 4 bases, and 5 bases had no gene match. The CDR3 is 14 residues long. The CDR3 sequence is CASSRGTGSYEQYF. The DNA of the CDR3 is TGTGCCAGCAGCCGTGGGACAGGGAGTTACGAGCAGTACTTC.

This clone was counted between two and nine times. The gene calls are TRBV14 and TRBJ1-1, with D uncertain. This CDR3 comprises 13 residues. V was clipped by 3 bases and J by 5 bases, with 10 bases between them. CDR1 and CDR2 from the germline V gene are SGHDN and FVKESK. Here the CDR3 reads CASSQRERTEAFF. CDR3 nucleotides: TGTGCCAGCAGCCAGAGAGAGAGGACTGAAGCTTTCTTT.

CDR3 DNA sequence: TGTGCCAGCAGCTTAGGGGGGACTAGCGGGTTGTCCTACGAGCAGTACTTC. Translated, it gives CASSLGGTSGLSYEQYF. The J gene is TRBJ2-7, the V gene TRBV7-8; 12 bases fit TRBD2. The CDR3 runs to 17 residues. With 1 base clipped from V and 1 base from J, the junction kept 5 bases outside the gene matches. Germline CDR1 and CDR2: SGHVS and FQNEAQ.

The chain carries TRBV12-3 or TRBV12-4 and TRBJ1-1, with a weak D call TRBD1 (5 bases). The CDR3 covers 13 residues. V gave up 7 bases and J gave up 4 bases, with 13 bases separating them. The CDR3 loop reads CASNLQGSTEAFF. In nucleotides, the CDR3 is TGTGCCAGCAATCTCCAGGGATCCACTGAAGCTTTCTTT.

The chain couples TRBV5-4 to TRBJ2-2; D perhaps matches TRBD1 (5 bases). CDR3 length: 16 amino acids. V lost 3 bases and J lost 4, with 16 bases in between. From germline, CDR1 is SGHNT and CDR2 YYREEE (reference sequence). The CDR3 sequence: CASSSEMTEFTGELFF. CDR3 DNA sequence: TGTGCCAGCAGCTCGGAGATGACAGAGTTCACCGGGGAGCTGTTTTTT.